A single sample gave rise to the 17 T cell receptor beta chains below, sequenced in a study of human T cells and chemical hapten exposure (dated by TCRdb to the early 2020s). Reading the label with the study, this specimen's time point is: pre-sensitization, week 0. The treatment or condition tag for this specimen amounts to: therapeutic diphenylcyclopropenone sensitization with weekly scalp DPC. Total RNA was extracted from unfractionated whole blood that had been collected in Tempus Blood RNA tubes. The library was made by RACE. Sequencing was carried out with a NextSeq 500. TCRdb cleaned the public reads at Q25 with fastp, built clones with MiXCR and kept in-frame beta chains. Rows are combined by CDR3 protein, so each entry shows the most common genes and DNA. The sample has 30,000 to 40,000 distinct CDR3 sequences on record, approximately 12% of them singletons. Together, the top ten hold about 1.9% of the sample.

Here the sequenced sample was whole blood, taken in connection with sensitization to the hapten diphenylcyclopropenone (DPC). The receptors stem from a woman aged 40 to 50 with alopecia areata. Some clones in this sample may be carry-over from other donors' samples.

Many counts were recorded for this clonotype. The chain has TRBV7-8 and TRBJ2-1; the D gene is possibly TRBD2 (6 bases). V was cut by 4 bases and J by 0 bases, with 19 bases left in between. Germline CDR1 SGHVS, CDR2 FQNEAQ. The CDR3 is 18 amino acids. The CDR3 region is CASSSGSRGSNSYNEQFF. The DNA for the CDR3 is TGTGCCAGCAGCTCGGGATCACGGGGGTCAAACTCCTACAATGAGCAGTTCTTC. The whole variable domain, filled in from reference TRBV7-8 and TRBJ2-1, reads GAGVSQSPRYKVAKRGQDVALRCDPISGHVSLFWYQQALGQGPEFLTYFQNEAQLDKSGLPSDRFFAERPEGSVSTLKIQRTQQEDSAVYLCASSSGSRGSNSYNEQFFGPGTRLTVL.

A few counts support this clonotype. The gene calls are TRBV29-1 and TRBJ2-7; 10 positions agree with TRBD1. J gave up 3 bases and V 7 bases, and 3 bases lay outside the gene matches. Germline-derived CDR1 and CDR2 are SQVTM and ANQGSEA. This CDR3 is built from 12 residues. The CDR3 DNA is TGCAGCGCTGGACAGGGGGGCTACGAGCAGTACTTC. This codes for CSAGQGGYEQYF.

V gene TRBV6-5 combines with J gene TRBJ2-4; D ambiguous. The CDR3 spans 14 residues. Trimming removed 4 bases at V and 0 bases at J, with 7 bases between. CDR1 is MNHEY and CDR2 is SVGAGI in the germline V gene. In DNA form, the CDR3 reads TGTGCCAGCAGTTTAGGGATAGCCAAAAACATTCAGTACTTC. This encodes CASSLGIAKNIQYF.

This clonotype was picked up many times. As DNA, the CDR3 is TGTGCCAGCAGTTTGACAGGGGGGGTCAGCTCCTACGAGCAGTACTTC. Amino acid sequence: CASSLTGGVSSYEQYF. This chain uses TRBV27 with TRBJ2-7, with 9 bases matching TRBD1. The germline V gene encodes CDR1 MNHEY and CDR2 SMNVEV (reference sequence). V shed 3 bases and J 0 bases; nucleotides not matched to a gene: 6. The CDR3 contains 16 residues.

This clonotype was observed at least ten times. The chain carries TRBV7-9 and TRBJ2-5; D remains ambiguous. The CDR3 runs 13 residues. Per the germline V gene, CDR1 is SEHNR and CDR2 is FQNEAQ (reference sequence). CDR3 DNA: TGTGCAGCCGGTAGAGGAAACCAAGAGACCCAGTACTTC. Its translation is CAAGRGNQETQYF.

This chain links TRBV28 with TRBJ1-1; D is ambiguous. Germline V gene sequence: CDR1 MDHEN, CDR2 SYDVKM. The CDR3 runs 11 residues. The V and J ends lost 7 bases and 4 bases respectively, with 7 bases between them. CDR3 in amino acids: CASTPGTEAFF. The CDR3 DNA follows: TGTGCCAGCACCCCAGGCACTGAAGCTTTCTTT.

This clonotype came up a few times. The chain recombines TRBV7-2 with TRBJ2-6; tentative D call: TRBD1 (5 bases). CDR1 SGHTA and CDR2 FQGNSA come from the germline V gene. Between the trimmed V and J ends, which lost 0 bases and 2 bases, there was a span of 5 bases. The CDR3 contains 15 residues. The chain's CDR3 is CASSLAGAGANVLTF. The CDR3 DNA reads as TGTGCCAGCAGCTTAGCAGGGGCTGGGGCCAACGTCCTGACTTTC.

This clonotype came up many times. The chain joins TRBV3-1 to TRBJ2-7, with D uncertain. Trimming removed 5 bases from V and 0 bases from J, with 8 bases in between. The germline gives CDR1 LGHDT, CDR2 YNNKEL (reference sequence). The CDR3 has 13 residues. In DNA form, the CDR3 reads TGTGCCAGCAGCGCCCTTAGCTCCTACGAGCAGTACTTC. This encodes CASSALSSYEQYF.

This clonotype was observed a handful of times. The chain employs TRBV6-6 and TRBJ2-2; tentatively, D is TRBD2 (6 bases). The V and J ends lost 4 bases and 7 bases respectively, with 7 bases between them. Germline V gene data show CDR1 as MNHNY and CDR2 as SVGAGI (reference sequence). CDR3 size: 12 residues. CDR3 bases: TGTGCCAGCAGTTTGGGGGGCGGGGAGCTGTTTTTT. It is translated as CASSLGGGELFF.

This clonotype came up many times. V and J are TRBV28 and TRBJ2-7; D is unresolved. With 5 bases removed from V and 0 bases from J, the gap between germline ends came to 5 bases. CDR3 size: 12 residues. Germline V gene sequence: CDR1 MDHEN, CDR2 SYDVKM. The CDR3 bases are TGTGCCAGCAGTACAGACTCCTACGAGCAGTACTTC. Amino acid sequence: CASSTDSYEQYF.

V usage is TRBV18 and J usage is TRBJ2-1; the D gene is possibly TRBD1 (5 bases). V was cut by 2 bases and J by 10 bases, with 9 bases left in between. CDR3 size: 12 residues. Germline V gene sequence: CDR1 KGHSH, CDR2 LQKENI. The CDR3 sequence: CASSPTDREQFF. CDR3 nucleotides: TGTGCCAGCTCACCAACCGACAGAGAGCAGTTCTTC.

This clonotype was counted many times. The chain is built from TRBV6-4 and TRBJ2-1, with TRBD2 matching over 7 bases. The CDR3 sequence is 14 residues long. J was trimmed by 4 bases and V by 10 bases; bases with no gene match: 10. The V gene's germline CDR1 is MRHNA and CDR2 SNTAGT. The CDR3 sequence is CAILGGGLYNEQFF. The CDR3 DNA follows: TGTGCCATTCTGGGGGGAGGGTTGTACAATGAGCAGTTCTTC.

This clonotype was detected many times. This sequence joins TRBV2 and TRBJ1-6; TRBD1 matches 10 bases. Germline V CDR1 and CDR2: SNHLY, FYNNEI. The CDR3 sequence is 16 residues long. J was trimmed by 8 bases and V by 6 bases; bases with no gene match: 10. CDR3 amino acids: CASRKTGGASDSPLHF. CDR3 nucleotides: TGTGCCAGCAGGAAGACAGGGGGCGCGTCTGATTCACCCCTCCACTTT.

V and J are TRBV7-2 and TRBJ1-1, with no clear D. V shed 6 bases and J shed 3 bases, with 14 bases lying between them. CDR1 and CDR2 from the germline V gene are SGHTA and FQGNSA. The CDR3 has 14 residues. CDR3 DNA: TGTGCCAGCAGACCCAACAGTCCCTACACTGAAGCTTTCTTT. It is translated as CASRPNSPYTEAFF.

This rearrangement joins TRBV3-1 to TRBJ2-7; D is possibly TRBD1 or TRBD2 (6 bases each). Germline-derived CDR1 and CDR2 are LGHDT and YNNKEL (reference sequence). V was cut by 1 base and J by 6 bases, with 10 bases left in between. The CDR3 loop spans 13 amino acids. The CDR3 sequence is CASSQAGAGEQYF. The CDR3 DNA reads TGTGCCAGCAGCCAAGCGGGGGCGGGCGAGCAGTACTTC.

This clonotype was observed a few times. The J gene is TRBJ2-3, the V gene TRBV7-2; 8 bases are shared with TRBD1. The CDR3 loop spans 14 amino acids. The V gene end was trimmed by 3 bases and the J gene end by 5 bases; junction bases not matched to a gene: 4. CDR1 is SGHTA, CDR2 FQGNSA, per germline. CDR3 DNA sequence: TGTGCCAGCAGCTTTCAGGGGGCAATAGATACGCAGTATTTT. It specifies CASSFQGAIDTQYF.

This clonotype was found a few times. This chain joins TRBV2 and TRBJ1-4; 9 bases match TRBD1. V lost 6 bases and J lost 7; bases outside the gene matches: 9. Per the germline V gene, CDR1 is SNHLY and CDR2 is FYNNEI. CDR3 length: 15 residues. CDR3 bases: TGTGCCAGCAGGGCCAACAGGGGGCGGGCTGAAAAACTGTTTTTT. It specifies CASRANRGRAEKLFF. The full variable domain, its missing parts supplied by reference TRBV2 and TRBJ1-4, is EPEVTQTPSHQVTQMGQEVILRCVPISNHLYFYWYRQILGQKVEFLVSFYNNEISEKSEIFDDQFSVERPDGSNFTLKIRSTKLEDSAMYFCASRANRGRAEKLFFGSGTQLSVL.